This T cell receptor beta chain derives from a study of breast tumors, draining lymph nodes, adjacent tissues. Findings and caveats of the study: Most tumor T cells seemingly derive from lymph node, then expand in tumor. Luminal-like breast cancer showed significantly higher tumor–nontumor repertoire similarity than basal-like. Tumor repertoires ranked between lymph nodes and nontumor tissue in diversity, with V and J gene preferences. Tumor T cell lymph node origin was a supported hypothesis, not proven.

As to this clonotype: Its antigen is undetermined.

TCRdb reprocessed the multiplex PCR reads with MiXCR, giving one entry per CDR3 protein. The data contain 25,000 or so distinct CDR3 sequences, approximately 75% of them singletons. The CDR3 has 18 amino acids. V lost 5 bases to trimming and J lost 0 bases, with 22 bases between them. Germline V gene data show CDR1 as SGHNT and CDR2 as YYREEE (reference sequence). The genes are TRBV5-4 and TRBJ2-3, with D hard to call. Source material: tumor-adjacent breast tissue. The receptor was derived from a female donor with breast cancer. Some clones in this sample may be carry-over from other donors' samples. CDR3 coding DNA: TGTGCCAGCAGACGTCTGACCACTTTGGGGTCTAGCACAGATACGCAGTATTTT. It codes for CASRRLTTLGSSTDTQYF. Full variable domain (missing parts from reference TRBV5-4 and TRBJ2-3): ETGVTQSPTHLIKTRGQQVTLRCSSQSGHNTVSWYQQALGQGPQFIFQYYREEENGRGNFPPRFSGLQFPNYSSELNVNALELDDSALYLCASRRLTTLGSSTDTQYFGPGTRLTVL.